This entry is about one T cell receptor beta chain. This clone's antigen is unknown. Per-base quality was not reported, and no clone a single base away is much larger than it. TCRbeta CDR3 regions were amplified from genomic DNA using the immunoSEQ Assay, a bias-controlled multiplex PCR. The source study handled its data this way. Within the assay, amplification of reference gene primers was used to estimate how many nucleated cells each sample contained. Sequence reads were collapsed and filtered to measure the absolute abundance of every unique TCRbeta CDR3 rearrangement. Productive Simpson clonality was computed per sample as the square root of Simpson's diversity index over productive rearrangements. TCRdb carries this immuneACCESS record with in-frame sequences only. Its versions omit some clonotypes, under half of them owing to an unresolved V gene in the studies checked, with the rest unexplained. The DNA was the basis for D and trimming; V, J and clone size are from that table. Recorded for this sample are tens of thousands of clones; approximately 86% of them occurred a single time. The ten top clones hold 3% to 3.5% of the sample.

Each collaborating institution followed its own protocols to collect whole blood in K2EDTA tubes. For TCRbeta analysis, collaborator samples were shipped as frozen whole blood, as isolated PBMCs, or as DNA extracted from either sample type. These data originate in a study of blood T cell repertoires in COVID-19 (TCRdb year 2020). Concerning the study at large: Samples covering the acute and convalescent phases of COVID-19 were provided by collaborators in the United States, Italy and Spain. Where HLA class I and class II types were available, the types were taken from metadata supplied by the sample provider, not from assay-based typing. Deeply sampled blood TCRbeta repertoires from subjects exposed to, actively infected with, or recovered from COVID-19 were included in the dataset. Samples came from the ongoing ImmuneRACE study (first 160 participants) plus 1,254 subjects from 6 global collaborators. A de-identified subject ID, COVID-19 status, age in years and sex were almost always included in the sample metadata. The repertoires were made available in a free public database intended to serve as a resource for research on the immune response to SARS-CoV-2. The material from the prospective study consisted of cDNA or gDNA derived from T cells, B-cell-depleted T cells, or PBMCs. The investigation overall reported the following: Clinical and demographic metadata were provided uncurated, with the amount varying by source and participant.

V and J lose 2 bases and 4 bases, and a span of 17 bases separates them. CDR3 length: 16 amino acids, cysteine to phenylalanine. Only CDR3 DNA is held: 48 bases, read in frame from base 1. Per the germline V gene, MNHEY is the CDR1 and SVGAGI is the CDR2. Material for sequencing was peripheral blood. This TCR was sampled from a man aged 50-60 years with active COVID-19. This sequence uses TRBV6-5 and TRBJ1-2, with a weak D call of TRBD1 (6 bases match). The sequence in DNA is TGTGCCAGCAGTTACCAGGACAGTTCTTGGGGCTATGGCTACACCTTC. This translates into CASSYQDSSWGYGYTF.